These T cell receptor beta chains were read from a single sample in a study of CD8+ T cells in alopecia areata. The assay was immunoSEQ multiplex PCR, and TCRdb's table has in-frame clones only and misses some. Of 160,000 or so clones in the sample, about 51% are singletons; the top ten hold roughly a fifth. The sample was CD8+ T cells sorted from blood, taken at week 0. Every receptor here comes from a human donor with alopecia areata. The CDR3 runs from the conserved cysteine through the conserved F or W. The order of the fields is J gene, D gene, V gene, CDR3 protein. A D gene is named only where the DNA matches it firmly.

J: TRBJ1-2; D: NA; V: TRBV29-1; CDR3: CSVEFGGPYGYTF
J: TRBJ1-1; D: NA; V: TRBV30; CDR3: CAWKGMNTEAFF
J: TRBJ1-6; D: NA; V: TRBV4-3; CDR3: CASSQSRTEYNSPLHF
J: TRBJ1-1; D: TRBD1; V: TRBV5-1; CDR3: CASSNRQGDTEAFF
J: TRBJ2-1; D: TRBD2; V: TRBV7-6; CDR3: CASAGGLAGGINEQFF
J: TRBJ2-7; D: NA; V: TRBV25-1; CDR3: CASREGYEQYF
J: TRBJ2-4; D: NA; V: TRBV15; CDR3: CAASEQGKNIQYF
J: TRBJ2-1; D: NA; V: TRBV7-9; CDR3: CASSPDNWDEQFF
J: TRBJ2-3; D: NA; V: TRBV7-9; CDR3: CASILPGGRTDTQYF
J: TRBJ1-2; D: NA; V: TRBV29-1; CDR3: CSVLWEEEDYTF
J: TRBJ2-7; D: NA; V: TRBV30; CDR3: CASSGTVTYEQYF
J: TRBJ2-7; D: NA; V: TRBV7-2; CDR3: CASSLPGSRMYF
J: TRBJ1-1; D: NA; V: TRBV30; CDR3: CAWRLGGGEAFF
J: TRBJ1-5; D: NA; V: TRBV13; CDR3: CASSLGNQPQHF
J: TRBJ1-1; D: NA; V: TRBV29-1; CDR3: CSVGINTEAFF
J: TRBJ1-1; D: NA; V: TRBV29-1; CDR3: CSATRGGAQTEAFF
J: NA; D: NA; V: TRBV29-1; CDR3: CSVEDSAGGAHEQYF
J: TRBJ2-3; D: TRBD2; V: TRBV27; CDR3: CASTPRSSGADTQYF
J: TRBJ1-1; D: NA; V: TRBV4-1; CDR3: CASSQAEGNTEAFF
J: TRBJ2-5; D: NA; V: TRBV7-6; CDR3: CASSLLSQNQETQYF
J: TRBJ1-5; D: TRBD1; V: TRBV4-3; CDR3: CASSQDRGREPQHF
J: TRBJ2-1; D: NA; V: TRBV30; CDR3: CAWSPGGLRGNEQFF
J: TRBJ2-7; D: NA; V: TRBV7-9; CDR3: CASSLVTYEQYF
J: TRBJ1-1; D: NA; V: TRBV29-1; CDR3: CSVAGGKNTEAFF
J: TRBJ1-5; D: TRBD1; V: TRBV27; CDR3: CASSLTGEVWGNQPQHF
J: TRBJ2-7; D: NA; V: TRBV13; CDR3: CASSLVRPETTVTYEQYF
J: TRBJ1-2; D: NA; V: TRBV18; CDR3: CASSPPTSYGYTF
J: TRBJ1-2; D: TRBD1; V: TRBV6-5; CDR3: CASSYGTGKGYGYTF
J: TRBJ2-1; D: TRBD1; V: TRBV4-1; CDR3: CASSLGTGAHNEQFF